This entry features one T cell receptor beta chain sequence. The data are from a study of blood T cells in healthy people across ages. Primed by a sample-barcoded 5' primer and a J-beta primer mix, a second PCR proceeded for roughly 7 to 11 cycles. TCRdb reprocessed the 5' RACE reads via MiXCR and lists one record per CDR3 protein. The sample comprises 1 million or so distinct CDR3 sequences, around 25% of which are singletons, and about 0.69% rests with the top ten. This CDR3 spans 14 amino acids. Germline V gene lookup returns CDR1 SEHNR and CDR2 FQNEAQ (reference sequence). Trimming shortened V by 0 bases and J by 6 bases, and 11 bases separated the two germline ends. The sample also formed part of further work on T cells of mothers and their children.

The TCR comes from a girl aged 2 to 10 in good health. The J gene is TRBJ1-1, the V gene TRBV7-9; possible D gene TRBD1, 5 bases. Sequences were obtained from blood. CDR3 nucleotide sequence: TGTGCCAGCAGCTTAGCCCGGGGGGACTCTGAAGCTTTCTTT. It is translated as CASSLARGDSEAFF. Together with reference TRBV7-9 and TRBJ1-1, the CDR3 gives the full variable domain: DTGVSQNPRHKITKRGQNVTFRCDPISEHNRLYWYRQTLGQGPEFLTYFQNEAQLEKSRLLSDRFSAERPKGSFSTLEIQRTEQGDSAMYLCASSLARGDSEAFFGQGTRLTVV.